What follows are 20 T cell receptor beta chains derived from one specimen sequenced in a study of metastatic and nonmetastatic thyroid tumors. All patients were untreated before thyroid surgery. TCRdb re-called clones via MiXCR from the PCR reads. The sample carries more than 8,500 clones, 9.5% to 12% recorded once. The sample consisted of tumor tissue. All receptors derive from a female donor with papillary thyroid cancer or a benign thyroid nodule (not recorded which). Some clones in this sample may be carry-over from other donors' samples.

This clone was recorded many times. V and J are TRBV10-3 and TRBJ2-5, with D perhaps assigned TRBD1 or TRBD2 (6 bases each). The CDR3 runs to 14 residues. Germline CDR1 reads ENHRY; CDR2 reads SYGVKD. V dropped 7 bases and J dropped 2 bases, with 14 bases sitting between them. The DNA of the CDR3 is TGTGCCATCAAGGGGGGACCCAATCAAGAGACCCAGTACTTC. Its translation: CAIKGGPNQETQYF.

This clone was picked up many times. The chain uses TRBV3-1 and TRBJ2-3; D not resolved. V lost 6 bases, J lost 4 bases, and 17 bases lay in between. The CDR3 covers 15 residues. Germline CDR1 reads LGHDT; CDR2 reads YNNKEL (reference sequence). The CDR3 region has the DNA TGTGCCAGCAGTCGTGGACGGTCGTACTCAGATACGCAGTATTTT. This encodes CASSRGRSYSDTQYF.

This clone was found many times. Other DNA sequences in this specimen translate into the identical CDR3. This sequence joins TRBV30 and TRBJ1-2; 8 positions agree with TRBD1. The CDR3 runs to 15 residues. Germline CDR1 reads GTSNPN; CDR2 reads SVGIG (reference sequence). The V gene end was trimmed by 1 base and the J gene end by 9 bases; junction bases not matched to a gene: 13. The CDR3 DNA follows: TGTGCCTGGAGTGCGGCAGCAGGGACAGGACTGAGCTACACCTTC. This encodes CAWSAAAGTGLSYTF.

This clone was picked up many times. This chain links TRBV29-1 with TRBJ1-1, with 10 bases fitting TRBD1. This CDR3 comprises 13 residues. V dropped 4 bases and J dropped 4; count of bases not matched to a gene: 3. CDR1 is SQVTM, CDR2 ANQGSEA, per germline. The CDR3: CSVGQGAFTEAFF. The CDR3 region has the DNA TGCAGCGTTGGACAGGGGGCCTTCACTGAAGCTTTCTTT.

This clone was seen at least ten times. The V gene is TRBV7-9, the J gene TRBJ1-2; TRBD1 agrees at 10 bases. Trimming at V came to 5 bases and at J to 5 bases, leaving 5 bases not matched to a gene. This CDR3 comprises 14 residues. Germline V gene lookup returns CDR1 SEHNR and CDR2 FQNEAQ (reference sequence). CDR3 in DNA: TGTGCCAGCAGCGCGACGGGACAGGGGTATGGCTACACCTTC. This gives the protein CASSATGQGYGYTF. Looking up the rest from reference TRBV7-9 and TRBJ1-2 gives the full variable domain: DTGVSQNPRHKITKRGQNVTFRCDPISEHNRLYWYRQTLGQGPEFLTYFQNEAQLEKSRLLSDRFSAERPKGSFSTLEIQRTEQGDSAMYLCASSATGQGYGYTFGSGTRLTVV.

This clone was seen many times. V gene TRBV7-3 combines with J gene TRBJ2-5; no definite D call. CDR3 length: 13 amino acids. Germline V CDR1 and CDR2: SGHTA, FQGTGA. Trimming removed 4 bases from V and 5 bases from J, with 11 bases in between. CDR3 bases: TGTGCCAGCAGCTCCATGCCTCAGGAGACCCAGTACTTC. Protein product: CASSSMPQETQYF.

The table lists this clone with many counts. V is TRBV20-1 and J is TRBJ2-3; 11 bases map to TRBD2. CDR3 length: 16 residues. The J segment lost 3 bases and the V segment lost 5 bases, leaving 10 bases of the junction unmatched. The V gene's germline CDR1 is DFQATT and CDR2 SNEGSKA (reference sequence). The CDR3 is CSASSGLAGGTDTQYF. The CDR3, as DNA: TGCAGTGCTTCCTCAGGACTAGCGGGTGGTACAGATACGCAGTATTTT.

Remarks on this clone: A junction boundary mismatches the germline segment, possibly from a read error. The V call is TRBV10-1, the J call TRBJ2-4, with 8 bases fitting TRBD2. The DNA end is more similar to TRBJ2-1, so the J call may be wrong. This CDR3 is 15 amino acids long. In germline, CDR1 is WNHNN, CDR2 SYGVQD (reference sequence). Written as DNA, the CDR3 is TGTTCCAGCAGCGTTCGGCTAGCGGGCGGCAATGAGCAGTTCTTC. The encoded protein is CSSSVRLAGGNEQFF.

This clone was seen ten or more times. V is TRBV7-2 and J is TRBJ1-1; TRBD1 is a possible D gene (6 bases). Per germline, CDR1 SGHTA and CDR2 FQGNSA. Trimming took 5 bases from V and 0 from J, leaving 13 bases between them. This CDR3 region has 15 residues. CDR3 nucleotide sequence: TGTGCCAGCAGCCCAGGGGCGACCATGAACACTGAAGCTTTCTTT. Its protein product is CASSPGATMNTEAFF.

The CDR3 loop is CASSFKAGGLFQETQYF. The CDR3 DNA reads TGTGCCAGCAGCTTCAAAGCGGGGGGGCTATTTCAAGAGACCCAGTACTTC. The chain recombines TRBV7-6 with TRBJ2-5, with TRBD2 matching 10 bases. Looked up from germline, CDR1 is SGHVS and CDR2 is FNYEAQ. This CDR3 is 17 amino acids long. Trimming removed 3 bases from V and 2 bases from J; junction bases left unmatched: 9. Filled out from reference TRBV7-6 and TRBJ2-5, the complete variable domain reads GAGVSQSPRYKVTKRGQDVALRCDPISGHVSLYWYRQALGQGPEFLTYFNYEAQQDKSGLPNDRFSAERPEGSISTLTIQRTEQRDSAMYRCASSFKAGGLFQETQYFGPGTRLLVL.

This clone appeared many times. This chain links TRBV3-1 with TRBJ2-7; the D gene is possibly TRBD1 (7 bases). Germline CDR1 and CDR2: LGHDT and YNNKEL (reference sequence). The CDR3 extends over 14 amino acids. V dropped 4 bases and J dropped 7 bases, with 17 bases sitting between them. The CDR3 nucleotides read TGTGCCAGCAGCCTGAAGCCACAGGGGAGGGAGCAGTACTTC. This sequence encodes CASSLKPQGREQYF.

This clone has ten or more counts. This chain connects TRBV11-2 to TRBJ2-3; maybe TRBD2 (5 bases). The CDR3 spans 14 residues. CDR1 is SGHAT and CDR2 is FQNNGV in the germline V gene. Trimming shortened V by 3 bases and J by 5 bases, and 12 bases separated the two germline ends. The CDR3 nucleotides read TGTGCCAGCAGCTTTTCTAGCCTAATAGATACGCAGTATTTT. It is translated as CASSFSSLIDTQYF.

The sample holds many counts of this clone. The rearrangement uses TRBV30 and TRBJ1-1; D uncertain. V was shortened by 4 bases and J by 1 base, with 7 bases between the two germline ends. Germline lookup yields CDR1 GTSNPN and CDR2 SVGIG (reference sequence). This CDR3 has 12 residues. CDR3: CAWKFGNTEAFF. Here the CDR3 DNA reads TGTGCCTGGAAGTTTGGGAACACTGAAGCTTTCTTT.

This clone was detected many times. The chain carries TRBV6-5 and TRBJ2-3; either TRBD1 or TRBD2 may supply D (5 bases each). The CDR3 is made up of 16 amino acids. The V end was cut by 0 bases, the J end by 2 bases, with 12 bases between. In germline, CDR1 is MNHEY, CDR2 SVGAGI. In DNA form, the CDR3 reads TGTGCCAGCAGTTACTCTCCCCCCGGGGCCACAGATACGCAGTATTTT. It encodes CASSYSPPGATDTQYF.

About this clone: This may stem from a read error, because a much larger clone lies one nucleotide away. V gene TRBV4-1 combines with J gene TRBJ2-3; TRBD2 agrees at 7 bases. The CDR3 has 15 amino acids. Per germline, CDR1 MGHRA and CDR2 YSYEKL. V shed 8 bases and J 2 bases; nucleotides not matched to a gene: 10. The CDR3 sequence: CASGSRGLPTDTQYF. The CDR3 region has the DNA TGCGCCAGCGGCTCCCGGGGACTACCCACAGATACGCAGTATTTT.

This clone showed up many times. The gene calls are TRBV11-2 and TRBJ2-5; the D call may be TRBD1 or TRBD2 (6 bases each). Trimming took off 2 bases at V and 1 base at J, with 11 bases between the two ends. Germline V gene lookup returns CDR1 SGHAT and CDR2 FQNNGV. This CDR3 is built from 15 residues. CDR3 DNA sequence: TGTGCCAGCAGCTTAAGGGGGGACTTCCAAGAGACCCAGTACTTC. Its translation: CASSLRGDFQETQYF.

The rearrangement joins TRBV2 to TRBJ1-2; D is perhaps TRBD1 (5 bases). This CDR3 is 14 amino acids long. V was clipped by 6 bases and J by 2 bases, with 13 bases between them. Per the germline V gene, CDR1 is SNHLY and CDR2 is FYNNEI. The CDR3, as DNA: TGTGCCAGCAGGGGGGACCTGTTAAACTATGGCTACACCTTC. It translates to CASRGDLLNYGYTF.

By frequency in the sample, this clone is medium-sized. The CDR3 DNA follows: TGTGCCAGTAGTATAGACTCTGGAAACACCATATATTTT. Translated: CASSIDSGNTIYF. V usage is TRBV19 and J usage is TRBJ1-3; D gene uncertain. Germline V gene sequence: CDR1 LNHDA, CDR2 SQIVND (reference sequence). CDR3 length equals 13 residues. Trimming stripped 0 bases from V and 0 bases from J, with 0 bases between.

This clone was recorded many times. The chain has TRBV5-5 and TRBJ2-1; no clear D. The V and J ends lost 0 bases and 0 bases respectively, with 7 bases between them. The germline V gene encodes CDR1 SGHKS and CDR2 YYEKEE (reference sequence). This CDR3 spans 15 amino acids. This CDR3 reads CASSLASGSYNEQFF. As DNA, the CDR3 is TGTGCCAGCAGCTTGGCCTCGGGCTCCTACAATGAGCAGTTCTTC.

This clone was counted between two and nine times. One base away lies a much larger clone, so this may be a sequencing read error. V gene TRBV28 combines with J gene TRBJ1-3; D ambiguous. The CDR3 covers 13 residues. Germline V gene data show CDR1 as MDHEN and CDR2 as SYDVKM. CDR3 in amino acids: CASSLFRGNTTYF. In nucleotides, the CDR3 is TGCGCCAGCAGTTTGTTCCGAGGAAACACCACATATTTT.